The 23 T cell receptor beta chains given below trace back to one sample, sequenced in a study of cytomegalovirus exposure and HLA in healthy donors (dated 2017 in TCRdb). Libraries were built with the immunoSEQ multiplex PCR assay. A mixture of 60 forward primers for TCR Vbeta segments and 13 reverse primers for TCR Jbeta segments was used in the multiplex PCR. The table comes from immuneACCESS by way of TCRdb, which keeps in-frame sequences with V and J called. Part of the clones is missing from these tables; in studies checked, under half for an unresolved V gene and the rest for unknown reasons. A total of approximately 150,000 clones appear in this sample, around three quarters of them only once. The ten largest clones represent approximately 1.6% of the sample. The specimen sequenced was PBMCs. These receptors were taken from a woman aged 40 to 55 in good health and CMV-seronegative.

J is TRBJ2-1 and V is TRBV11-2; tentative D call: TRBD2 (5 bases). V was shortened by 7 bases and J by 9 bases, with 16 bases between the two germline ends. The CDR3 contains 13 residues. Per germline, CDR1 SGHAT and CDR2 FQNNGV. DNA for the CDR3: TGTGCCAGCACGGCTAGTCGGGGAACTGAGCAGTTCTTC. Translating gives CASTASRGTEQFF.

This clone has only a few counts. The chain carries TRBV7-9 and TRBJ1-2; D not resolved. CDR1 is SEHNR, CDR2 FQNEAQ, per germline (reference sequence). CDR3 length: 13 residues. Trimming shortened V by 6 bases and J by 4 bases, and 12 bases separated the two germline ends. The DNA for the CDR3 is TGTGCCAGCAGGGGAGGGTCGACCTATGGCTACACCTTC. Protein: CASRGGSTYGYTF.

This clone appeared a few times. V gene TRBV19 combines with J gene TRBJ2-6; 10 bases line up with TRBD1. This CDR3 spans 16 amino acids. Trimming took 3 bases from V and 3 from J; bases not matched to a gene: 2. Looked up from germline, CDR1 is LNHDA and CDR2 is SQIVND (reference sequence). In DNA, the CDR3 is TGTGCCAGTAGTATGGGACAGGGGATTGGGGCCAACGTCCTGACTTTC. Its protein is CASSMGQGIGANVLTF.

This clone was recorded once. The rearrangement links TRBV18 to TRBJ2-2, with D tentatively TRBD1 (6 bases). V was clipped by 1 base and J by 1 base, with 10 bases between them. The V gene's germline CDR1 is KGHSH and CDR2 LQKENI. This CDR3 region has 16 residues. CDR3 sequence reads: CASSPLGQVNTGELFF. CDR3 nucleotides: TGTGCCAGCTCACCACTGGGACAAGTGAACACCGGGGAGCTGTTTTTT.

The gene calls are TRBV18 and TRBJ1-3, with D possibly being TRBD1 (5 bases). From germline, CDR1 is KGHSH and CDR2 LQKENI. Trimming pared 5 bases from V and 1 base from J, leaving 12 bases between. The CDR3 consists of 15 residues. The chain's CDR3 is CASSETVRSGNTIYF. CDR3 nucleotide sequence: TGTGCCAGCTCAGAGACAGTGAGATCTGGAAACACCATATATTTT.

This chain links TRBV6-1 with TRBJ2-5; TRBD2 agrees at 10 bases. The CDR3 extends over 13 amino acids. Germline loops: CDR1 MNHNS, CDR2 SASEGT. Trimming at V came to 6 bases and at J to 3 bases, leaving 1 base not matched to a gene. As DNA, the CDR3 is TGTGCCAGCAGAGCGGGGGGGAAAGAGACCCAGTACTTC. It is translated as CASRAGGKETQYF.

V is TRBV6-1 and J is TRBJ2-7; D gene uncertain. This CDR3 contains 13 residues. Germline V gives CDR1 MNHNS, CDR2 SASEGT. V lost 1 base and J lost 3, with 7 bases in between. The CDR3 DNA reads as TGTGCCAGCAGTGAAGGACACTTCTACGAGCAGTACTTC. This encodes CASSEGHFYEQYF.

This clone has a handful of counts. V is TRBV19 and J is TRBJ2-2; D gene unclear. Trimming shortened V by 7 bases and J by 3 bases, and 9 bases separated the two germline ends. Germline V gives CDR1 LNHDA, CDR2 SQIVND (reference sequence). This CDR3 contains 13 residues. The CDR3 region has the DNA TGTGCCAGTACTTGGTCGGACACCGGGGAGCTGTTTTTT. This sequence encodes CASTWSDTGELFF.

The sample holds a few counts of this clone. V and J are TRBV28 and TRBJ2-6; D ambiguous. With 7 bases removed from V and 4 bases from J, the gap between germline ends came to 14 bases. This CDR3 region has 15 residues. Germline loops: CDR1 MDHEN, CDR2 SYDVKM. As DNA, the CDR3 is TGTGCCAGCAATGATCAGGTTTTCGGGGCCAACGTCCTGACTTTC. This gives the protein CASNDQVFGANVLTF.

The rearrangement links TRBV19 to TRBJ1-6; 8 positions agree with TRBD1. The CDR3 sequence is 18 residues long. The V segment lost 8 bases and the J segment 0 bases; nucleotides outside the gene matches: 12. Germline V gives CDR1 LNHDA, CDR2 SQIVND (reference sequence). CDR3 sequence (DNA): TGTGCCAGTGGGGGAGGACAGGGACCAAGCTCCTATAATTCACCCCTCCACTTT. It is translated as CASGGGQGPSSYNSPLHF.

V is TRBV18 and J is TRBJ1-3, with D possibly being TRBD1 (5 bases). This CDR3 region has 13 residues. Germline lookup yields CDR1 KGHSH and CDR2 LQKENI. V gave up 3 bases and J gave up 4 bases, with 7 bases separating them. The CDR3 DNA is TGTGCCAGCTCACCTGACAGAGGAAACACCATATATTTT. Its protein is CASSPDRGNTIYF.

V and J are TRBV5-6 and TRBJ2-7, with a weak D call TRBD2 (6 bases). V gave up 3 bases and J gave up 3 bases, with 7 bases separating them. The CDR3 extends over 12 amino acids. Per the germline V gene, CDR1 is SGHDT and CDR2 is YYEEEE. CDR3 residues: CASSSGGYEQYF. CDR3 sequence (DNA): TGTGCCAGCAGCTCCGGGGGCTACGAGCAGTACTTC.

CDR3 region: CATETGGAGNTIYF. The CDR3 DNA reads TGTGCCACGGAGACAGGGGGCGCCGGAAACACCATATATTTT. V is TRBV10-3 and J is TRBJ1-3; 10 positions agree with TRBD1. J was trimmed by 4 bases and V by 10 bases; bases with no gene match: 7. From germline, CDR1 is ENHRY and CDR2 SYGVKD. The CDR3 has 14 amino acids.

The rearrangement uses TRBV2 and TRBJ2-3; no reliable D call. The CDR3 sequence is 12 residues long. The V gene's germline CDR1 is SNHLY and CDR2 FYNNEI. Deletions cut 6 bases from V and 0 bases from J, with 4 bases between. The CDR3 loop reads CASRTSTDTQYF. For the CDR3, the DNA is TGTGCCAGCAGGACTAGCACAGATACGCAGTATTTT.

The CDR3 here is CACRSPGEASYEQYF. CDR3 sequence (DNA): TGTGCCTGCCGAAGTCCCGGGGAGGCATCCTACGAGCAGTACTTC. The chain couples TRBV30 to TRBJ2-7; D might be TRBD2 (6 bases). There are 15 residues in the CDR3. Looked up from germline, CDR1 is GTSNPN and CDR2 is SVGIG (reference sequence). V was cut by 6 bases and J by 1 base, with 19 bases left in between.

The J gene is TRBJ2-3, the V gene TRBV4-2; D call uncertain. Germline V lookup: CDR1 LGHNA, CDR2 YNFKEQ. V was pared by 0 bases and J by 8 bases, with 12 bases between. The CDR3 totals 14 residues. Written as DNA, the CDR3 is TGTGCCAGCAGCCAAGAACTCCCCATTGGTACGCAGTATTTT. It translates to CASSQELPIGTQYF.

The rearrangement links TRBV11-2 to TRBJ2-5, with a weak D call TRBD2 (5 bases). V lost 2 bases and J 0 bases, leaving 13 bases between the germline ends. This CDR3 region has 16 residues. Germline V gene sequence: CDR1 SGHAT, CDR2 FQNNGV. The CDR3 here is CASSLYTGEYQETQYF. DNA for the CDR3: TGTGCCAGCAGCTTATATACTGGGGAGTACCAAGAGACCCAGTACTTC.

The chain links TRBV18 to TRBJ1-1; D unclear. This CDR3 contains 17 residues. Germline CDR1 is KGHSH and CDR2 is LQKENI. Trimming took off 3 bases at V and 6 bases at J, with 23 bases between the two ends. CDR3 DNA sequence: TGTGCCAGCTCACCCCAGAATTACAGAGCCCCTGGGTCTGAAGCTTTCTTT. Translation gives CASSPQNYRAPGSEAFF.

V and J are TRBV7-6 and TRBJ2-1; 11 positions agree with TRBD2. This CDR3 spans 17 amino acids. Germline CDR1 is SGHVS and CDR2 is FNYEAQ. V was clipped by 0 bases and J by 4 bases; unmatched bases: 5. The CDR3 protein is CASSLAGGTSGYNEQFF. The CDR3 bases are TGTGCCAGCAGCTTAGCGGGGGGGACTAGCGGTTACAATGAGCAGTTCTTC.

The V gene is TRBV19, the J gene TRBJ2-5; 11 nucleotides align to TRBD1. This CDR3 region has 16 residues. CDR1 is LNHDA and CDR2 is SQIVND in the germline V gene (reference sequence). The V gene end was trimmed by 3 bases and the J gene end by 4 bases; junction bases not matched to a gene: 7. CDR3 sequence reads: CASSMIGQGAGETQYF. The DNA of the CDR3 is TGTGCCAGTAGTATGATAGGACAGGGGGCAGGAGAGACCCAGTACTTC.

The chain uses TRBV4-1 and TRBJ1-1; 10 nucleotides align to TRBD1. CDR3 size: 18 residues. CDR1 MGHRA and CDR2 YSYEKL come from the germline V gene. Trimming took 0 bases from V and 3 from J; bases not matched to a gene: 10. This CDR3 is CASSQDPGQGLLDTEAFF. The DNA of the CDR3 is TGCGCCAGCAGCCAAGATCCGGGACAGGGGCTACTAGACACTGAAGCTTTCTTT.

The CDR3 DNA reads as TGTGCCAGCAGCGTCAGCGGGGGAGACGCCTACGAGCAGTACTTC. Translated, it gives CASSVSGGDAYEQYF. This chain links TRBV7-8 with TRBJ2-7; TRBD2 aligns across 8 bases. Germline V CDR1 and CDR2: SGHVS, FQNEAQ. The ends lost 5 bases at V and 2 bases at J; junction bases unmatched: 8. The CDR3 is 15 amino acids.

V gene TRBV10-1 combines with J gene TRBJ2-7; 10 nucleotides match TRBD1. Germline lookup yields CDR1 WNHNN and CDR2 SYGVQD (reference sequence). This CDR3 spans 14 amino acids. The V segment lost 4 bases and the J segment 6 bases; nucleotides outside the gene matches: 6. CDR3 in DNA: TGCGCCAGCAGTGGGACCGGGACAGGGGTCGAGCAGTACTTC. Protein sequence: CASSGTGTGVEQYF.